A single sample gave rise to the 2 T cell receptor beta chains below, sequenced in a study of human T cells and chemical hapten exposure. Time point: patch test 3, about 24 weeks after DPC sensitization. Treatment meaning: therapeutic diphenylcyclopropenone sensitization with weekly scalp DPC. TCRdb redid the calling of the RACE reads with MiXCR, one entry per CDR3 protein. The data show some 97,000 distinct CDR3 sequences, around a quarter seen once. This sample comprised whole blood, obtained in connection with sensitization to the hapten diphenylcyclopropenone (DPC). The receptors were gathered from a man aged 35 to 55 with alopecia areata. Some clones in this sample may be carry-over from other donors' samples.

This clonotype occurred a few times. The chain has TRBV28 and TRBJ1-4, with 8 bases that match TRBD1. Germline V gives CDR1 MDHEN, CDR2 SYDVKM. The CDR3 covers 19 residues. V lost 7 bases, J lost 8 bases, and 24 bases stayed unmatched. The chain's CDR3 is CASNGPGTGGSQGVEKLFF. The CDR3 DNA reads TGTGCCAGCAACGGACCCGGGACAGGAGGATCGCAGGGGGTCGAAAAACTGTTTTTT.

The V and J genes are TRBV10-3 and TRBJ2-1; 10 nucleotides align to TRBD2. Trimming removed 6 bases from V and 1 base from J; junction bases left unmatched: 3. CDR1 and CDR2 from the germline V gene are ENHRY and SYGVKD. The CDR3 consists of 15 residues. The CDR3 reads CAISPGLASYNEQFF. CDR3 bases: TGTGCCATCAGCCCGGGACTAGCGTCCTACAATGAGCAGTTCTTC.